This entry lists 24 T cell receptor beta chains sequenced from one sample in a study of neoadjuvant nivolumab and ipilimumab in lung cancer. Sequencing was performed with immunoSEQ multiplex PCR; in TCRdb, only in-frame clones are kept and a portion is missing. Here the sample spans approximately 23,000 clones, roughly 84% being singletons. Material: peripheral blood, obtained before neoadjuvant nivolumab, alone or with ipilimumab. The receptors derive from an adult with non-small cell lung cancer.

This clone was counted a few times. V is TRBV6-1 and J is TRBJ2-2, with 9 nucleotides matching TRBD1. The CDR3 runs to 15 residues. Germline trimming cut 3 bases from V and 8 bases from J; bases unmatched to any gene: 7. From germline, CDR1 is MNHNS and CDR2 SASEGT. DNA of the CDR3: TGTGCCAGCAGTGAGGGGACAGGGATGCCAGGGGAGCTGTTTTTT. It is translated as CASSEGTGMPGELFF.

The chain uses TRBV5-1 and TRBJ2-7, with 10 positions matching TRBD2. With V trimmed by 4 bases and J by 6 bases, 13 bases remained unmatched. CDR3 length: 16 amino acids. Germline CDR1 reads SGHRS; CDR2 reads YFSETQ. In DNA, the CDR3 is TGCGCCAGCAGCGGCCGGAAAGCGGGAGGGCCAGGCGAGCAGTACTTC. Encoded protein: CASSGRKAGGPGEQYF.

This chain links TRBV10-3 with TRBJ2-5; D is possibly TRBD1 or TRBD2 (5 bases each). The CDR3 has 15 amino acids. Germline-derived CDR1 and CDR2 are ENHRY and SYGVKD. Trimming took 4 bases from V and 2 from J, leaving 14 bases between them. The CDR3 DNA reads as TGTGCCATCAGTGTTATATCGGGGCAACAAGAGACCCAGTACTTC. It is translated as CAISVISGQQETQYF.

V gene TRBV7-2 combines with J gene TRBJ2-5; D call uncertain. With 1 base removed from V and 7 bases from J, the gap between germline ends came to 10 bases. This CDR3 is 13 amino acids long. Germline V lookup: CDR1 SGHTA, CDR2 FQGNSA. The CDR3 loop is CASSLGLFGTQYF. The CDR3 DNA follows: TGTGCCAGCAGCTTAGGTCTGTTCGGGACCCAGTACTTC.

The rearrangement joins TRBV5-1 to TRBJ2-1, with 15 nucleotides matching TRBD2. There are 18 residues in the CDR3. V trimming: 2 bases; J trimming: 0 bases; junction bases outside the gene matches: 3. Germline CDR1 SGHRS, CDR2 YFSETQ. CDR3: CASSFWTSGRGSYNEQFF. In nucleotides, the CDR3 is TGCGCCAGCAGCTTTTGGACTAGCGGGAGGGGCTCCTACAATGAGCAGTTCTTC.

The V gene is TRBV9, the J gene TRBJ2-3; 12 nucleotides line up with TRBD2. CDR3 length: 15 amino acids. J was trimmed by 3 bases and V by 4 bases; bases with no gene match: 3. Germline lookup yields CDR1 SGDLS and CDR2 YYNGEE. In DNA form, the CDR3 reads TGTGCCAGCAGCCCCCTAGCGGGAGGGACAGATACGCAGTATTTT. It translates to CASSPLAGGTDTQYF.

The CDR3 protein is CASSVDRATEAFF. CDR3 in DNA: TGCGCCAGCAGCGTCGACAGGGCCACTGAAGCTTTCTTT. The chain links TRBV4-3 to TRBJ1-1; 7 bases align to TRBD1. Germline assignment: CDR1 LGHNA and CDR2 YSLEER. This CDR3 is 13 amino acids long. Unmatched junction bases numbered 4, after V lost 5 bases and J lost 4 bases.

The chain combines TRBV2 with TRBJ2-1; 9 bases match TRBD2. Looked up from germline, CDR1 is SNHLY and CDR2 is FYNNEI. V lost 5 bases, J lost 4 bases, and 6 bases stayed unmatched. This CDR3 region has 15 residues. This CDR3 reads CASSSEAGGYNEQFF. The CDR3, as DNA: TGTGCCAGCAGTTCCGAGGCGGGAGGGTACAATGAGCAGTTCTTC.

This clone has ten or more counts. The chain links TRBV30 to TRBJ2-2, with D perhaps matching TRBD1 or TRBD2 (6 bases each). V was cut by 1 base and J by 3 bases, with 12 bases left in between. Germline lookup yields CDR1 GTSNPN and CDR2 SVGIG (reference sequence). The CDR3 spans 15 residues. CDR3 region: CAWSEGGSDTGELFF. For the CDR3, the DNA is TGTGCCTGGAGTGAAGGGGGGAGCGACACCGGGGAGCTGTTTTTT.

This rearrangement joins TRBV6-1 to TRBJ1-5; the match to TRBD1 covers 9 bases. The germline gives CDR1 MNHNS, CDR2 SASEGT. The trim removed 1 base at V and 16 bases at J, leaving 8 bases unmatched. This CDR3 has 13 amino acids. DNA of the CDR3: TGTGCCAGCAGTGAAGAGCGGGACAGGGACTATCATTTT. Translation: CASSEERDRDYHF.

The rearrangement links TRBV2 to TRBJ2-5; D perhaps matches TRBD1 (6 bases). The germline CDR1 and CDR2 sequences are SNHLY and FYNNEI. V shed 1 base and J shed 6 bases, with 15 bases lying between them. This CDR3 comprises 15 residues. CDR3 sequence reads: CASSEVGRQVKTQYF. CDR3 in DNA: TGTGCCAGCAGTGAAGTGGGCAGACAGGTGAAGACCCAGTACTTC.

The CDR3 loop reads CASSLGAGGVGEQYF. The CDR3 DNA follows: TGTGCCAGCAGCTTGGGAGCGGGGGGCGTCGGCGAGCAGTACTTC. V and J are TRBV7-2 and TRBJ2-7; 9 bases fit TRBD2. V was pared by 3 bases and J by 6 bases, with 9 bases of the junction left unmatched. This CDR3 has 15 amino acids. In germline, CDR1 is SGHTA, CDR2 FQGNSA.

The chain recombines TRBV5-6 with TRBJ2-2, with D perhaps TRBD2 (6 bases). The CDR3 has 15 residues. V lost 2 bases, J lost 1 base, and 9 bases lay in between. Germline V CDR1 and CDR2: SGHDT, YYEEEE. The CDR3 DNA follows: TGTGCCAGCAGCTTCGGGACTTTGAACACCGGGGAGCTGTTTTTT. It translates to CASSFGTLNTGELFF. Supplemented by reference TRBV5-6 and TRBJ2-2, the full variable domain reads DAGVTQSPTHLIKTRGQQVTLRCSPKSGHDTVSWYQQALGQGPQFIFQYYEEEERQRGNFPDRFSGHQFPNYSSELNVNALLLGDSALYLCASSFGTLNTGELFFGEGSRLTVL.

This clone showed up just a few times. This chain uses TRBV2 with TRBJ2-1; 7 bases map to TRBD2. The CDR3 has 13 amino acids. Germline-derived CDR1 and CDR2 are SNHLY and FYNNEI. Trimming cost V 10 bases and J 7 bases; bases outside gene matches: 10. CDR3 protein: CATLAEGLNEQFF. DNA of the CDR3: TGTGCCACCCTAGCGGAGGGCCTAAATGAGCAGTTCTTC.

This sequence joins TRBV5-1 and TRBJ2-3; TRBD2 matches at 10 bases. The CDR3 loop spans 17 amino acids. CDR1 is SGHRS and CDR2 is YFSETQ in the germline V gene. V trimming: 2 bases; J trimming: 0 bases; junction bases outside the gene matches: 6. CDR3 residues: CASSLSGRGPSTDTQYF. The CDR3 region has the DNA TGCGCCAGCAGCTTAAGCGGGAGGGGCCCTAGCACAGATACGCAGTATTTT. Using reference TRBV5-1 and TRBJ2-3 for the parts outside the CDR3, the full variable domain is KAGVTQTPRYLIKTRGQQVTLSCSPISGHRSVSWYQQTPGQGLQFLFEYFSETQRNKGNFPGRFSGRQFSNSRSEMNVSTLELGDSALYLCASSLSGRGPSTDTQYFGPGTRLTVL.

The chain combines TRBV6-1 with TRBJ2-7; TRBD1 agrees at 7 bases. The J segment lost 0 bases and the V segment lost 6 bases, leaving 8 bases of the junction unmatched. This CDR3 spans 15 amino acids. The germline gives CDR1 MNHNS, CDR2 SASEGT. CDR3 nucleotides: TGTGCCAGCAGGGAACGGGACAGCGACTCCTACGAGCAGTACTTC. This codes for CASRERDSDSYEQYF.

This chain links TRBV5-1 with TRBJ1-2; tentatively, D is TRBD1 (5 bases). The CDR3 length is 11 residues. V lost 0 bases, J lost 14 bases, and 11 bases lay in between. In germline, CDR1 is SGHRS, CDR2 YFSETQ. The CDR3 DNA follows: TGCGCCAGCAGCTTGGGGGGGGTTACAACCTTC. Protein product: CASSLGGVTTF.

This clone turned up a few times. This chain uses TRBV15 with TRBJ1-2; D is undetermined. The germline gives CDR1 LNHNV, CDR2 YYDKDF (reference sequence). Trimming took off 0 bases at V and 8 bases at J, with 10 bases between the two ends. This CDR3 has 13 amino acids. The CDR3 region is CATSRERDLGYTF. As DNA, the CDR3 is TGTGCCACCAGCAGAGAGAGGGATCTGGGCTACACCTTC.

This rearrangement joins TRBV13 to TRBJ2-5; 10 nucleotides agree with TRBD2. CDR3 length equals 18 residues. The V gene's germline CDR1 is PRHDT and CDR2 FYEKMQ (reference sequence). V shed 5 bases, J shed 5 bases, and the junction held 17 bases outside the gene matches. CDR3 sequence reads: CASSNRGGRLAGEETQYF. The DNA of the CDR3 is TGTGCCAGCAGCAATAGGGGCGGGAGGCTAGCGGGAGAGGAGACCCAGTACTTC.

The rearrangement links TRBV20-1 to TRBJ1-2; D is unclear. Germline V gives CDR1 DFQATT, CDR2 SNEGSKA (reference sequence). Trimming took 0 bases from V and 6 from J, leaving 5 bases between them. CDR3 length: 11 amino acids. The CDR3 reads CSAREGNGYTF. The CDR3 region has the DNA TGCAGTGCTAGAGAGGGTAATGGCTACACCTTC.

J is TRBJ2-1 and V is TRBV9; 7 bases are shared with TRBD1. The CDR3 runs 13 residues. Germline V lookup: CDR1 SGDLS, CDR2 YYNGEE. V gave up 0 bases and J gave up 10 bases; unmatched junction bases: 4. CDR3 nucleotides: TGTGCCAGCAGCGTAGGTGGCAGGGGGGAGCAGTTCTTC. Its translation is CASSVGGRGEQFF.

This chain links TRBV11-1 with TRBJ2-1; 8 bases match TRBD2. Germline V gene lookup returns CDR1 SGHAT and CDR2 FQDESV (reference sequence). V shed 1 base, J shed 9 bases, and the junction held 8 bases outside the gene matches. This CDR3 region has 15 residues. The CDR3 DNA follows: TGTGCCAGCAGCTTAGGGTCTAGCGGGTATAGTGAGCAGTTCTTC. Translating it yields CASSLGSSGYSEQFF.

This clone has only one observation. The chain employs TRBV9 and TRBJ1-2, with D hard to call. V lost 0 bases, J lost 0 bases, and 15 bases lay in between. The CDR3 has 17 amino acids. Germline assignment: CDR1 SGDLS and CDR2 YYNGEE. In nucleotides, the CDR3 is TGTGCCAGCAGCGTAGGGGGAGCAACTTCAGCTAACTATGGCTACACCTTC. Its protein is CASSVGGATSANYGYTF.

This rearrangement joins TRBV28 to TRBJ2-3, with 13 nucleotides matching TRBD2. The CDR3 spans 24 residues. Germline V gene data show CDR1 as MDHEN and CDR2 as SYDVKM. V dropped 5 bases and J dropped 2; count of bases not matched to a gene: 28. The CDR3 DNA reads TGTGCCAGCAGTCACCCCAAACTTACCGGGACTAGCGGGGCTAGAGATTATCACACAGATACGCAGTATTTT. Translated, it gives CASSHPKLTGTSGARDYHTDTQYF.